This TCR beta chain is from a study of T cell repertoires in ileal Crohn's disease. At the level of the study: Surgery for a complication: stricturing in 61%, penetrating in about 39%. About half received postoperative treatment, under 14 with thiopurines and 15 to 20 anti-TNF. Study observations and caveats: Endoscopic recurrence occurred in every patient whose clonality exceeded 26.8%. Compared with non-smokers, active smokers at surgery showed more clonal expansions.

Surgical specimens yielded lamina propria lymphocytes, which were density-gradient separated and then sorted. TCRdb's copy holds only in-frame clones and misses some; the assay was immunoSEQ multiplex PCR. The sample shows approximately 5,400 clones, around 87% of them seen only once. The ends were cut back, 2 bases at V and 1 base at J, with 8 bases in the middle. CDR1 LGHNA and CDR2 YNFKEQ come from the germline V gene. The CDR3 extends over 14 amino acids. Comments on this clone: Its matching antigen is unknown.

Input material: CD4+ T cells from ileum. This TCR derives from an adult with Crohn's disease. Some clones in this sample may be carry-over from other donors' samples. The chain combines TRBV4-2 with TRBJ1-1; the D is unclear. CDR3 residues: CASSQHQENTEAFF. The CDR3 DNA reads as TGTGCCAGCAGCCAACACCAGGAGAACACTGAAGCTTTCTTT.